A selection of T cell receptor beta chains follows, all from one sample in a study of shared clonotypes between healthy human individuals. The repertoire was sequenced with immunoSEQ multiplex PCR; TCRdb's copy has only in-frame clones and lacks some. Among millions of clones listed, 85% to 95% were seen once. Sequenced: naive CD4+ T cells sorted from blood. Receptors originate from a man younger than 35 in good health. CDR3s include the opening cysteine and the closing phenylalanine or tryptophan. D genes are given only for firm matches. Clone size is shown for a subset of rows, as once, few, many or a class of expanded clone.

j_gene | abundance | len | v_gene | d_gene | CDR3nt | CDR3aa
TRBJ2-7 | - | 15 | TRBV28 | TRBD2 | TGTGCCAGCAGTTTACTTGAGCGGGGCTCCTACGAGCAGTACTTC | CASSLLERGSYEQYF
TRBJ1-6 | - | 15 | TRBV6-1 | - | TGTGCCAGCAGTGAAATGGGCAGGGTAGGCTCACCCCTCCACTTT | CASSEMGRVGSPLHF
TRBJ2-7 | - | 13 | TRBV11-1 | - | TGTGCCAGCAGCTCGGACTCCCCCTACGAGCAGTACTTC | CASSSDSPYEQYF
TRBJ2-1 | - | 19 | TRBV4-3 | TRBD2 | TGCGCCAGCAGCCAAGAGGGTCTGTGGGGGACTAGCGGGAACTATGAGCAGTTCTTC | CASSQEGLWGTSGNYEQFF
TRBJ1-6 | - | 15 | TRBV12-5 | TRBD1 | TGTGCTAGTGGTTTTATAGGGACAGGGGATTCACCCCTCCACTTT | CASGFIGTGDSPLHF
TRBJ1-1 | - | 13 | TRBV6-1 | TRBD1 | TGTGCCAGCGGGGACAGGCCCCGGAGTGAAGCTTTCTTT | CASGDRPRSEAFF
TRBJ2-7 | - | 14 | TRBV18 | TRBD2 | TGTGCCAGCTCACCGGGAGCGGGGGGCTACGAGCAGTACTTC | CASSPGAGGYEQYF
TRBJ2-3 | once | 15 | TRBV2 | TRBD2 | TGTGCCAGCAGAAGACTAGCGCAAAGCACAGATACGCAGTATTTT | CASRRLAQSTDTQYF
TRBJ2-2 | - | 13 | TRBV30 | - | TGTGCCTGGAGTCACTTCGGAACCGGGGAGCTGTTTTTT | CAWSHFGTGELFF
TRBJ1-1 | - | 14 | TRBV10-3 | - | TGTGCCACCCGTAAGGGCCAGGTCGACACTGAAGCTTTCTTT | CATRKGQVDTEAFF
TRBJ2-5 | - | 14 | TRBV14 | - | TGTGCCAGCAGCCAAGAGTTAGGAGGGGAGACCCAGTACTTC | CASSQELGGETQYF
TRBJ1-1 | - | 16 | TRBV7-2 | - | TGTGCCAGCAGCTTAGTGGCAGGGGTCCCGAACACTGAAGCTTTCTTT | CASSLVAGVPNTEAFF
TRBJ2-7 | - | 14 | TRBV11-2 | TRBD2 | TGTGCCAGCAGCTTCGCTCGGGGGGCCTACGAGCAGTACTTC | CASSFARGAYEQYF
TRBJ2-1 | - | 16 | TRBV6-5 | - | TGTGCCAGCAGTTACTCTACGTACCCCCGTCGCAATGAGCAGTTCTTC | CASSYSTYPRRNEQFF
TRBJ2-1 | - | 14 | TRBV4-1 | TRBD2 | TGCGCCAGCAGCCAAGTGGGGGGGGATCATGAGCAGTTCTTC | CASSQVGGDHEQFF
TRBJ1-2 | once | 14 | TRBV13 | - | TGTGCCAGCAACCACGCACAGGGTAACTATGGCTACACCTTC | CASNHAQGNYGYTF
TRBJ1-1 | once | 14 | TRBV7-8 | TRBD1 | TGTGCCAGCAGCTTAGCTGACAGGGGTACTGAAGCTTTCTTT | CASSLADRGTEAFF
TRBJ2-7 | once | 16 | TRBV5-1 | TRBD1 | TGCGCCAGCAGCTTAACGCCCGCAGGGGGCGCCGACGAGCAGTACTTC | CASSLTPAGGADEQYF
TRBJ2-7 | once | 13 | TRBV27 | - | TGTGCCAGCAGGCCAAGACAGGCCTACGAGCAGTACTTC | CASRPRQAYEQYF
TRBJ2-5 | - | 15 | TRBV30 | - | TGTGCCTGGGCCCCGTCAATCCGCCCCCAAGAGACCCAGTACTTC | CAWAPSIRPQETQYF
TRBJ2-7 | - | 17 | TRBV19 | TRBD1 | TGTGCCAGTAGTATTGGGGCAGGGGGATCCTACTCCTACGAGCAGTACTTC | CASSIGAGGSYSYEQYF
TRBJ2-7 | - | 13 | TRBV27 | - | TGTGCCAGCAGGAGGACTGGCCGCTACGAGCAGTACTTC | CASRRTGRYEQYF
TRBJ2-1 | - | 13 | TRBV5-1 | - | TGCGCCAGCAGCCGAAATATAGCTGGTGAGCAGTTCTTC | CASSRNIAGEQFF
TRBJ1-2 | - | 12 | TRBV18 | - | TGTGCCAGCTCACCACCCGGGGAAGGCTACACCTTC | CASSPPGEGYTF
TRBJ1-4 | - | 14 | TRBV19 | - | TGTGCCAGTAGTAAGGTAGCAACTAATGAAAAACTGTTTTTT | CASSKVATNEKLFF
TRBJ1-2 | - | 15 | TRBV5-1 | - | TGCGCCAGCAGCTTAACTGGGGAAACGAGCTATGGCTACACCTTC | CASSLTGETSYGYTF
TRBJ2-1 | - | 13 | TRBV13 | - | TGTGCCAGCAGCTTAGGCTGGGCCCCGGAGCAGTTCTTC | CASSLGWAPEQFF
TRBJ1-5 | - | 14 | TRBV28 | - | TGTGCCAGCAGTTTATTAAATAGCAATCAGCCCCAGCATTTT | CASSLLNSNQPQHF
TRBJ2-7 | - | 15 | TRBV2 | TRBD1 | TGTGCCAGCAGTCTTGACAGGGCGACCTCCTACGAGCAGTACTTC | CASSLDRATSYEQYF